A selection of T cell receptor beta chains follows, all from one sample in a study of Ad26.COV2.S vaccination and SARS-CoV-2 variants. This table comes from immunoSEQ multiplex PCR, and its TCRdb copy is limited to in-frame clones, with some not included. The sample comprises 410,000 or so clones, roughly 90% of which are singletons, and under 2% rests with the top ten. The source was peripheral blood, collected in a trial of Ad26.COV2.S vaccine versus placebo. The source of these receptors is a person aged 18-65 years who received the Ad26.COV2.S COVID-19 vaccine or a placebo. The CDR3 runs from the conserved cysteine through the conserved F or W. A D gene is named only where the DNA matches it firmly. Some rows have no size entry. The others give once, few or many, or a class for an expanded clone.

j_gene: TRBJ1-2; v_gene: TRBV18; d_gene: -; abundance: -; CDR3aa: CASSPGEGNNYGYTF; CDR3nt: TGTGCCAGCTCACCAGGAGAAGGGAATAACTATGGCTACACCTTC
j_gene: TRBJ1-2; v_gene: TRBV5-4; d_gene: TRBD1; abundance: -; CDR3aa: CASSFPTGTGEDRYTF; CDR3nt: TGTGCCAGCAGCTTTCCTACCGGGACAGGGGAGGATCGCTACACCTTC
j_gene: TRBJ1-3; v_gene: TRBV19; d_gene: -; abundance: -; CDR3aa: CASIKGDSLLTSGNTIYF; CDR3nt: TGTGCCAGTATAAAGGGAGACTCTCTTTTAACATCTGGAAACACCATATATTTT
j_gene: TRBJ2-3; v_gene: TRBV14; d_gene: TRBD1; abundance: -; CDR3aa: CASSQLTTGATQYF; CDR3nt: TGTGCCAGCAGCCAACTTACTACAGGGGCCACGCAGTATTTT
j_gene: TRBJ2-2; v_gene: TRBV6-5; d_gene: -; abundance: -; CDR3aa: CASSLYTGTGELFF; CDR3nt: TGTGCCAGCAGTCTGTATACGGGTACCGGGGAGCTGTTTTTT
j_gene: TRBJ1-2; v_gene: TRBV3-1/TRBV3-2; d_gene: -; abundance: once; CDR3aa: CASSRLGSTGGYTF; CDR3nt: TGTGCCAGCAGCCGACTAGGGAGTACGGGAGGCTACACCTTC
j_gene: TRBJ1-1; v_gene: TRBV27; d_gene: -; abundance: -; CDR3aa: CASSPIVNPGTTNTKAFF; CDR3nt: TGTGCCAGCAGTCCAATTGTGAACCCAGGGACTACCAACACAAAGGCTTTCTTT
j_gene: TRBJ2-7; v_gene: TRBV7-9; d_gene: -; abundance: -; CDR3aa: CASSLSLRDGAYEQYF; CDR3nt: TGTGCCAGCAGCTTATCCCTAAGAGACGGAGCCTACGAGCAGTACTTC
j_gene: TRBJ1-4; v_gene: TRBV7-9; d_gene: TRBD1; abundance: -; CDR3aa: CASSKQGAYEKLFF; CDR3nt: TGTGCCAGCAGCAAACAGGGGGCGTATGAAAAACTGTTTTTT
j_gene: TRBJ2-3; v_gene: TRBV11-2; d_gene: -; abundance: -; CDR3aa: CASSPFADTQYF; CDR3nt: TGTGCCAGCAGCCCATTTGCGGATACGCAGTATTTT
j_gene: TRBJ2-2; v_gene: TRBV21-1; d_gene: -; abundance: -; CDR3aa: CASSKGQGPNTGELFF; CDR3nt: TGTGCCAGCAGCAAAGGACAGGGACCGAACACCGGGGAGCTGTTTTTT
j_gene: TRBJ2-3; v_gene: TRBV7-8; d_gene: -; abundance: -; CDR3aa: CASSFDRPSTDTQYF; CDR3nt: TGTGCCAGCAGCTTTGACAGGCCTAGCACAGATACGCAGTATTTT
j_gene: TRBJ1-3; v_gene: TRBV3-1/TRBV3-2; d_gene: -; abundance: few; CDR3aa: CASSPSNTIYF; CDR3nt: TGTGCCAGCAGCCCGTCTAACACCATATATTTT
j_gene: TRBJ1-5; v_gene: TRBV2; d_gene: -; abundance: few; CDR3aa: CASSQGVRNQPQHF; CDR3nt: TGTGCCAGCAGTCAAGGGGTTCGCAATCAGCCCCAGCATTTT
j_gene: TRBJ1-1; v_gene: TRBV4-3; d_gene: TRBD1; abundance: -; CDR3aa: CASSQRSRQGNTEAFF; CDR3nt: TGCGCCAGCAGCCAACGTTCCCGACAGGGGAACACTGAAGCTTTCTTT
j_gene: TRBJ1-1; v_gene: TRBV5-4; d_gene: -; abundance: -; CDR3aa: CASKWSLNTEAFF; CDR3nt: TGTGCCAGCAAATGGTCCCTGAACACTGAAGCTTTCTTT
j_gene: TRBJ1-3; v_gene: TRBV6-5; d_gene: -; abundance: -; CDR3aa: CASRPTVVSGNTIYF; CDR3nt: TGTGCCAGCAGGCCCACCGTAGTCTCTGGAAACACCATATATTTT
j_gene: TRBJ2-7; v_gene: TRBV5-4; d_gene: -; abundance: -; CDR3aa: CASGRGRGNEQYF; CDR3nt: TGTGCCAGCGGTAGGGGTCGGGGGAACGAGCAGTACTTC
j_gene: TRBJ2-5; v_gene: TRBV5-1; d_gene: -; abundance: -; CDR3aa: CASSTRERETQYF; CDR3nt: TGCGCCAGCAGCACAAGGGAAAGGGAGACCCAGTACTTC
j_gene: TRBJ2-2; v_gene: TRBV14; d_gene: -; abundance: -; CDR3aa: CASSQRTNTGELFF; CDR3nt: TGTGCCAGCAGCCAGCGGACGAACACCGGGGAGCTGTTTTTT
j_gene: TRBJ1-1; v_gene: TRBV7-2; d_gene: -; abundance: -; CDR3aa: CASSSLAPTEAFF; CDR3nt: TGTGCCAGCAGCTCTCTCGCCCCCACTGAAGCTTTCTTT
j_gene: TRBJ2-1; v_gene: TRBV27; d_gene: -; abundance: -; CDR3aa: CASSFGLGLAYNEQFF; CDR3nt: TGTGCCAGCAGTTTTGGGCTGGGTTTGGCCTACAATGAGCAGTTCTTC
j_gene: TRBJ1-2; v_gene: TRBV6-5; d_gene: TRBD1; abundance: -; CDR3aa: CASSLQGAYGYTF; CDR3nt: TGTGCCAGCAGTTTACAGGGGGCCTATGGCTACACCTTC
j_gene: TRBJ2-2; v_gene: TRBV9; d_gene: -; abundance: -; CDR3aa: CASSVEVDTGELFF; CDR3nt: TGTGCCAGCAGCGTAGAGGTAGACACCGGGGAGCTGTTTTTT
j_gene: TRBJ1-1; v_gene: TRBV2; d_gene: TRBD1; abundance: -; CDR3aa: CASSEGQGWGLNTEAFF; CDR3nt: TGTGCCAGCAGTGAGGGACAGGGATGGGGTTTGAACACTGAAGCTTTCTTT
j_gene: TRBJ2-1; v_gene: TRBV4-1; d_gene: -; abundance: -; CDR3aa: CASSQDRQGGRRSYNEQFF; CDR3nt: TGCGCCAGCAGCCAAGATCGGCAGGGGGGTAGGAGGTCCTACAATGAGCAGTTCTTC
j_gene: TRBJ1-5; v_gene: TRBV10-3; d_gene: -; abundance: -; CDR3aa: CAISVGSGDQPQHF; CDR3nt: TGTGCCATCAGTGTTGGTTCCGGGGATCAGCCCCAGCATTTT
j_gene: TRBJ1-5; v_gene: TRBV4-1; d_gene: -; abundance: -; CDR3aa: CASSQGGQPQHF; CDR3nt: TGCGCCAGCAGCCAAGGGGGTCAGCCCCAGCATTTT
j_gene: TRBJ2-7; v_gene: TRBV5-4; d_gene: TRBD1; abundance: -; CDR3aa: CASSLGQGAFEQYF; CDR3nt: TGTGCCAGCAGCTTGGGGCAGGGGGCGTTCGAGCAGTACTTC
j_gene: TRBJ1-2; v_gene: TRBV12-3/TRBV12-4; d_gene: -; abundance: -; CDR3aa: CASQAKVHYGYTF; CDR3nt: TGTGCCAGCCAAGCAAAGGTTCACTATGGCTACACCTTC
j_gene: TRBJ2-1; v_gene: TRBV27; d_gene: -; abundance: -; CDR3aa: CASSLVGHNEQFF; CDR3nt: TGTGCCAGCAGCCTCGTAGGCCACAATGAGCAGTTCTTC
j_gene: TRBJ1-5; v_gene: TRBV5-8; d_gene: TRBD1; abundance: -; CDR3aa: CASSGYRGVSNQPQHF; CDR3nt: TGTGCCAGCAGCGGATACAGGGGAGTAAGCAATCAGCCCCAGCATTTT
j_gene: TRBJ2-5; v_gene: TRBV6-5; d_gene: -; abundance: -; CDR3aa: CASSYRGHIQETQYF; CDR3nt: TGTGCCAGCAGTTACCGGGGACATATCCAAGAGACCCAGTACTTC
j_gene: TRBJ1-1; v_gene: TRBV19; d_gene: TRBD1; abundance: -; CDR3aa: CASTGDRVSEAFF; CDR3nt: TGTGCCAGTACTGGGGACAGGGTGTCTGAAGCTTTCTTT
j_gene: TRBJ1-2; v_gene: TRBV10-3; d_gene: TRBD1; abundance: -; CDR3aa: CAIGGGQGYGYTF; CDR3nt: TGTGCCATCGGAGGGGGACAGGGCTATGGCTACACCTTC
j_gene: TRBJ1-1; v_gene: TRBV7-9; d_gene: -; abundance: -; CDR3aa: CASSSITGYAAAFF; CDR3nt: TGTGCCAGCAGCTCAATTACAGGGTACGCGGCAGCTTTCTTT
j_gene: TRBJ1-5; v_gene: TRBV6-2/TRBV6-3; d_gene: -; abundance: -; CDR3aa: CASSYLRPSSNQPQHF; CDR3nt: TGTGCCAGCAGTTACCTAAGACCGAGTAGCAATCAGCCCCAGCATTTT
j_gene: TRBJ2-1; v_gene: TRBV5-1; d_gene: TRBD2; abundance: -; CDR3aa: CASSFAGGPLNYNEQFF; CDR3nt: TGCGCCAGCAGCTTCGCGGGGGGGCCGCTCAACTACAATGAGCAGTTCTTC
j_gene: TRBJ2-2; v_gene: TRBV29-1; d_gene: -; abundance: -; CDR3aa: CSVPGHVNTGELFF; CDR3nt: TGCAGCGTGCCGGGACACGTGAACACCGGGGAGCTGTTTTTT
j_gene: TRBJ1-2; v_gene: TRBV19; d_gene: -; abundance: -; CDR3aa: CASSISTGTGYGYTF; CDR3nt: TGTGCCAGTAGTATCTCTACAGGTACTGGCTATGGCTACACCTTC
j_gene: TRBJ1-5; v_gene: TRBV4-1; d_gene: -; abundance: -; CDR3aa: CASSQVQGGGNQPQHF; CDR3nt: TGCGCCAGCAGCCAAGTGCAGGGTGGTGGCAATCAGCCCCAGCATTTT
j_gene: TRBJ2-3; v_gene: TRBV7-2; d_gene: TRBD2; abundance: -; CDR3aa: CASSLTPPTSGGRNTQYF; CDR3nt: TGTGCCAGCAGCTTAACCCCCCCCACTAGCGGCGGAAGGAATACGCAGTATTTT
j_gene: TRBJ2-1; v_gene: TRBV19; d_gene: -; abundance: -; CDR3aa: CASSFYNEQFF; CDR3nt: TGTGCCAGTTCGTTCTACAATGAGCAGTTCTTC
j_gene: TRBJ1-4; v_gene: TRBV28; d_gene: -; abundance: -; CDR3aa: CASSSNTGNEKLFF; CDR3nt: TGTGCCAGCAGTTCTAACACCGGGAATGAAAAACTGTTTTTT
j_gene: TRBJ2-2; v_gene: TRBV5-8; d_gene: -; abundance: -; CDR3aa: CASSFAWPVRGEGAGELFF; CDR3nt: TGTGCCAGCAGCTTCGCTTGGCCGGTGCGCGGGGAAGGTGCCGGGGAGCTGTTTTTT
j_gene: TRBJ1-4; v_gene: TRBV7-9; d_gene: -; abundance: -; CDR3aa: CASSLGRPGRTNEKLFF; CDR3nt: TGTGCCAGCAGCTTAGGGCGGCCCGGGAGGACTAATGAAAAACTGTTTTTT
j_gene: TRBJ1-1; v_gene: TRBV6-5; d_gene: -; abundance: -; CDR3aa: CASSYSRGTEAFF; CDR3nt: TGTGCCAGCAGTTACTCGCGGGGCACTGAAGCTTTCTTT
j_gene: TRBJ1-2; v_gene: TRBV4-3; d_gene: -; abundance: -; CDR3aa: CASSQESRGWARGYTF; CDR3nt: TGCGCCAGCAGCCAAGAATCGAGGGGATGGGCCCGGGGCTACACCTTC
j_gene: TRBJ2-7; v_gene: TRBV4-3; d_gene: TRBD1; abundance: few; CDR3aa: CASSQVYGGQGAHEQYF; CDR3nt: TGCGCCAGCAGCCAAGTTTATGGGGGACAGGGGGCCCACGAGCAGTACTTC
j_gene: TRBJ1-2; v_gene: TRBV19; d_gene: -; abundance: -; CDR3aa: CASSPTGVANYGYTF; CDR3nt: TGTGCCAGTAGTCCCACGGGGGTTGCTAACTATGGCTACACCTTC
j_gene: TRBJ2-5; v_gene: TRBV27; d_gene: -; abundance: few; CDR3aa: CASSTTGYLETQYF; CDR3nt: TGTGCCAGCAGTACAACAGGGTACTTGGAGACCCAGTACTTC
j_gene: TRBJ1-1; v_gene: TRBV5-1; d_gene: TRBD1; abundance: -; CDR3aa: CASSFGQGGTEAFF; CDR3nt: TGCGCCAGCAGTTTTGGACAGGGAGGCACTGAAGCTTTCTTT
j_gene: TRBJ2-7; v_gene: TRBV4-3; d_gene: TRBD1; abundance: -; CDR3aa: CASSQDWDRGYEQYF; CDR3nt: TGCGCCAGCAGCCAAGATTGGGACAGGGGTTACGAGCAGTACTTC
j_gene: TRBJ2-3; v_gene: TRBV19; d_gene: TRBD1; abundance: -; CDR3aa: CASSWDRGQDTQYF; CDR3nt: TGTGCCAGTAGTTGGGACAGGGGGCAGGATACGCAGTATTTT
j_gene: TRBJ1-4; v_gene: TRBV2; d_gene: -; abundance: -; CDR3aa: CASSPGHVNEKLFF; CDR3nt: TGTGCCAGCAGTCCGGGACACGTCAATGAAAAACTGTTTTTT
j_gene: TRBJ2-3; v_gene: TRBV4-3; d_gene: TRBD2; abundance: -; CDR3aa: CASSQGTIDTQYF; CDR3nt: TGCGCCAGCAGCCAGGGGACTATAGATACGCAGTATTTT
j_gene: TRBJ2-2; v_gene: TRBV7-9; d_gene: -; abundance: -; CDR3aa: CASSPLPGELFF; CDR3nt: TGTGCCAGCAGCCCCCTCCCCGGGGAGCTGTTTTTT
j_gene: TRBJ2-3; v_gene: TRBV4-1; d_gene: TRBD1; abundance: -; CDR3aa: CASSQEGTGGLDTQYF; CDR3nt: TGCGCCAGCAGCCAAGAGGGGACAGGGGGCCTAGATACGCAGTATTTT
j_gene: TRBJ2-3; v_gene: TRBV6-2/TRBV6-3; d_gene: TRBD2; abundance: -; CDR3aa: CASSKMGLAGDADTQYF; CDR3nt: TGTGCCAGCAGCAAGATGGGACTAGCGGGGGATGCAGATACGCAGTATTTT